This is a list of T cell receptor beta chains from one sample in a study of T cells in Graves' hyperthyroidism and ophthalmopathy. TCRdb fed the multiplex PCR reads into MiXCR, producing one record per CDR3 protein. The sample records around 620,000 distinct CDR3 sequences, approximately 15% being singletons. Sequencing was done on a sample of blood. The origin of the receptors is a young woman with Graves' ophthalmopathy. CDR3s include the opening cysteine and the closing phenylalanine or tryptophan. A D gene is named only where the DNA matches it firmly. For some rows the clone size is stated as once, few or many, or as a class when expanded; others skip it.

J,size,D,V,DNA,CDR3
TRBJ2-7,many,.,TRBV27,TGTGCCAGCAGTCTTTTGGCGGCAGGACCTTACGAGCAGTACTTC,CASSLLAAGPYEQYF
TRBJ2-7,many,.,TRBV28,TGTGCCAGCAGTTTAGTAGTGTTGTCAGACTCGCGCGAGCAGTACTTC,CASSLVVLSDSREQYF
TRBJ2-1,many,TRBD2,TRBV2,TGTGCCACCCCCGGGACTAGAGGGTACCATGAGCAGTTCTTC,CATPGTRGYHEQFF
TRBJ2-7,.,.,TRBV5-1,TGCGCCAGCAGCCCGGAGGGTACGAGGCAGGGGGCCTACGAGCAGTACTTC,CASSPEGTRQGAYEQYF
TRBJ2-1,many,.,TRBV7-3,TGTGCCAGCAGCTTACGCCCCGGGAGTAGCTACAATGAGCAGTTCTTC,CASSLRPGSSYNEQFF
TRBJ1-2,many,.,TRBV11-2,TGTGCCAGCAGCTTAGGGGGGGGCCAAAGGTATGGCTACACCTTC,CASSLGGGQRYGYTF
TRBJ2-5,many,.,TRBV7-8,TGTGCCAGCGGCCGGAGGGAGACCCAGTACTTC,CASGRRETQYF
TRBJ2-1,few,.,TRBV5-5,TGTGCCAGCAGCTTGCGCACTACCGTTAGCTCCTACAATGAGCAGTTCTTC,CASSLRTTVSSYNEQFF
TRBJ1-1,many,.,TRBV27,TGTGCCAGCAGTTTAGAGAAGAACACTGAAGCTTTCTTT,CASSLEKNTEAFF
TRBJ2-4,.,TRBD2,TRBV6-2/TRBV6-3,TGTGCCAGCAGTCAGGGGACTAGCGGGAACATTCAGTACTTC,CASSQGTSGNIQYF
TRBJ1-1,.,.,TRBV6-2/TRBV6-3,TGTGCCAGCAGTTACGGGCAGGACGCGGCGGGCAACCGAACTGAAGCTTTCTTT,CASSYGQDAAGNRTEAFF
TRBJ2-2,.,.,TRBV5-4,TGTGCCAGCAGCCCGAGGGTGGGGGAGCTGTTTTTT,CASSPRVGELFF
TRBJ2-7,many,.,TRBV28,TGTGCCAGCAGTTTGGGGGCAGCGAGCTCCTACGAGCAGTACTTC,CASSLGAASSYEQYF
TRBJ2-1,many,.,TRBV18,TGTGCCAGCTCACCACCGGCTTACAATGAGCAGTTCTTC,CASSPPAYNEQFF
TRBJ1-5,many,.,TRBV7-8,TGTGCCAGCAGCTTACAACAGACAGTAAATCAGCCCCAGCATTTT,CASSLQQTVNQPQHF
TRBJ1-1,many,TRBD1,TRBV7-8,TGTGCCAGCAGCGAAAACAGGGGGATGAACACTGAAGCTTTCTTT,CASSENRGMNTEAFF
TRBJ1-1,many,TRBD1,TRBV30,TGTGCCTGGAGCCGGACAGGGAACACTGAAGCTTTCTTT,CAWSRTGNTEAFF
TRBJ2-2,few,.,TRBV6-2/TRBV6-3,TGTGCCAGCAGTTACAGGGCGGCGAACACCGGGGAGCTGTTTTTT,CASSYRAANTGELFF
TRBJ1-1,many,.,TRBV11-3,TGTGCCAGCAGTTTAACAGGGTTTTCGTACACTGAAGCTTTCTTT,CASSLTGFSYTEAFF
TRBJ1-5,few,.,TRBV6-9,TGTGCCAGCAGTTACCGGGGGCGCAATCAGCCCCAGCATTTT,CASSYRGRNQPQHF
TRBJ2-3,.,TRBD1,TRBV12-3/TRBV12-4,TGTGCCAGCAGTTCACAGGGGGCCTACACAGATACGCAGTATTTT,CASSSQGAYTDTQYF
TRBJ2-2,.,TRBD2,TRBV12-3/TRBV12-4,TGTGCCAGCAGTTCCGCTAGCGGGTACACCGGGGAGCTGTTTTTT,CASSSASGYTGELFF
TRBJ1-1,.,.,TRBV6-1,TGTGCCAGCGGTCGGTGGCCCACTGAAGCTTTCTTT,CASGRWPTEAFF
TRBJ2-5,many,.,TRBV4-1,TGCGCCAGCAGCCAAGGACCCCGGCAGTTAGAAGAGACCCAGTACTTC,CASSQGPRQLEETQYF